These 6 T cell receptor beta chains were sequenced from one sample in a study of type 1 regulatory T cells (dated by TCRdb to the early 2020s). Antigens for these TCRs are unknown. Sequencing instrument: Illumina MiSeq. Through fastp at Q25 and MiXCR, TCRdb rebuilt clones from the public reads, retaining in-frame beta chains. Rows with one shared CDR3 protein collapse into an entry with the most common genes and DNA. The sample table lists 55,000 to 65,000 distinct CDR3 sequences, over 50% of them with a count of one. Less than 2% of the sample is taken by the ten largest. Sequencing was carried out using cultured non-Tr1 T cells, either the whole culture or a sorted T cell fraction (not recorded which). According to the study, the label for this sample's cell subset or site signals: non-Tr1 population from the T-allo10 product. The receptors stem from a human donor in good health.

The chain has TRBV9 and TRBJ2-2, with TRBD2 matching 10 bases. After removal of 3 bases from V and 7 bases from J, the junction contained 6 bases not matched to a gene. The CDR3 is made up of 15 amino acids. Per germline, CDR1 SGDLS and CDR2 YYNGEE. Here the CDR3 reads CASSGSGRANGELFF. CDR3 DNA sequence: TGTGCCAGCAGCGGAAGCGGGAGGGCCAACGGGGAGCTGTTTTTT.

The J gene is TRBJ2-1, the V gene TRBV20-1; TRBD2 matches 11 bases. Trimming took 4 bases from V and 7 from J; bases not matched to a gene: 6. The CDR3 sequence is 14 residues long. Germline loops: CDR1 DFQATT, CDR2 SNEGSKA (reference sequence). The CDR3 protein is CSAMGLAGGNEQFF. The CDR3 nucleotides read TGCAGTGCTATGGGGCTAGCGGGAGGAAATGAGCAGTTCTTC.

The chain joins TRBV20-1 to TRBJ2-2, with 7 bases that match TRBD2. This CDR3 is built from 14 residues. Germline V gives CDR1 DFQATT, CDR2 SNEGSKA (reference sequence). V gave up 6 bases and J gave up 1 base; unmatched junction bases: 5. The CDR3 protein is CSASPSGNTGELFF. The CDR3, as DNA: TGCAGTGCGTCCCCTAGCGGGAACACCGGGGAGCTGTTTTTT.

As DNA, the CDR3 is TGCAGTGCTAGCCCGGGACTAGTATCAGATACGCAGTATTTT. This sequence encodes CSASPGLVSDTQYF. The chain couples TRBV20-1 to TRBJ2-3, with 8 nucleotides matching TRBD2. The CDR3 consists of 14 residues. Unmatched junction bases numbered 6, after V lost 3 bases and J lost 4 bases. Germline values: CDR1 DFQATT, CDR2 SNEGSKA (reference sequence).

The sample holds one count of this clonotype. The J gene is TRBJ2-7, the V gene TRBV2, with TRBD1 matching over 7 bases. J gave up 2 bases and V 4 bases, and 5 bases lay outside the gene matches. Germline CDR1 is SNHLY and CDR2 is FYNNEI. There are 14 residues in the CDR3. The CDR3 DNA follows: TGTGCCAGCAGTGCACTACAGGGGCCCTACGAGCAGTACTTC. It is translated as CASSALQGPYEQYF.

The CDR3 is CASSDVVVNTEAFF. As DNA, the CDR3 is TGTGCCAGCAGTGATGTCGTGGTGAACACTGAAGCTTTCTTT. The chain combines TRBV6-1 with TRBJ1-1; D unresolved. The germline CDR1 and CDR2 sequences are MNHNS and SASEGT. This CDR3 has 14 residues. Trimming took 3 bases from V and 0 from J, leaving 8 bases between them.